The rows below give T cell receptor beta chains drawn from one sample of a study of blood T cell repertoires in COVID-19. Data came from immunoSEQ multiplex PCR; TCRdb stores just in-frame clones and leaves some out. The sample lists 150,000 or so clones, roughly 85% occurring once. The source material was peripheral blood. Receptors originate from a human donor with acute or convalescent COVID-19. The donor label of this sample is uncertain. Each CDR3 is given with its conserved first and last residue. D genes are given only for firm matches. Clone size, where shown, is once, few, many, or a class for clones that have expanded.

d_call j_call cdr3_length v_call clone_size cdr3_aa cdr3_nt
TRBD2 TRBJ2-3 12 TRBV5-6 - CASSWGLASQYF TGTGCCAGCAGCTGGGGACTAGCATCGCAGTATTTT
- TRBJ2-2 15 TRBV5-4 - CASSLQLTGTGELFF TGTGCCAGCAGCCTGCAACTTACCGGGACCGGGGAGCTGTTTTTT
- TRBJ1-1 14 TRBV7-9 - CASNVRDKSSEAFF TGTGCCAGCAACGTCCGGGACAAAAGTTCTGAAGCTTTCTTT
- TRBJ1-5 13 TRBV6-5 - CASGETSNQPQHF TGTGCCAGCGGGGAGACTAGCAATCAGCCCCAGCATTTT
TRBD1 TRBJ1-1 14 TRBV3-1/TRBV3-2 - CASSHHDRDRPAFF TGTGCCAGCAGCCATCACGACAGGGATCGTCCCGCTTTCTTT
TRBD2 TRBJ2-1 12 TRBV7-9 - CASSSLAGRQFF TGTGCCAGCAGCTCCCTAGCGGGACGGCAGTTCTTC
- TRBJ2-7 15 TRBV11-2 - CASSLRTGKGYEQYF TGTGCCAGCAGCTTACGAACAGGGAAGGGATACGAGCAGTACTTC
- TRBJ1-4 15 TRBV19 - CASSYGTGANEKLFF TGTGCCAGTAGTTATGGGACGGGGGCTAATGAAAAACTGTTTTTT
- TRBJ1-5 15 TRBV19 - CASSGRVGVGQPQHF TGTGCCAGTAGTGGCAGGGTCGGAGTAGGTCAGCCCCAGCATTTT
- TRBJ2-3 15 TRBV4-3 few CASSQGTLRTDTQYF TGCGCCAGCAGCCAAGGGACACTACGCACAGATACGCAGTATTTT
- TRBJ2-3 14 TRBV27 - CASSYSRPSDTQYF TGTGCCAGCAGTTATAGCCGCCCCTCAGATACGCAGTATTTT
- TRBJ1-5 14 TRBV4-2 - CASSLQGWDQPQHF TGTGCCAGCAGCCTTCAGGGTTGGGATCAGCCCCAGCATTTT
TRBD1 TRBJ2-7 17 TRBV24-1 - CATSDWSRDRGKDEQYF TGTGCCACCAGTGATTGGAGCAGAGACAGGGGGAAGGACGAGCAGTACTTC
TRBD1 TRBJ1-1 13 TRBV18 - CASSQGQATEAFF TGTGCCAGCTCCCAAGGACAGGCCACTGAAGCTTTCTTT
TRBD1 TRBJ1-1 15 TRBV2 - CASRAWTGGDTEAFF TGTGCCAGCAGGGCTTGGACAGGGGGGGACACTGAAGCTTTCTTT
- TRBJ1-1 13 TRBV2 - CASSVQQNTEAFF TGTGCCAGCAGCGTACAGCAGAACACTGAAGCTTTCTTT
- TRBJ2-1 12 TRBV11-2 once CASSSSDTVRFF TGTGCCAGCAGCTCGTCGGACACCGTCAGGTTCTTC
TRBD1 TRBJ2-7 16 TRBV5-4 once CASSLAIQGPFYEQYF TGTGCCAGCAGCTTGGCCATACAGGGGCCTTTCTACGAGCAGTACTTC
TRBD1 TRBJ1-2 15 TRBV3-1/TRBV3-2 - CASSQVHRGGYGYTF TGTGCCAGCAGCCAAGTTCACAGGGGTGGCTATGGCTACACCTTC
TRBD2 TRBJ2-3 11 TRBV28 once CASRGGNTQYF TGTGCCAGCAGGGGGGGGAATACGCAGTATTTT
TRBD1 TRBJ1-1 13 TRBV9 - CASSGQGNTEAFF TGTGCCAGCAGCGGACAGGGGAACACTGAAGCTTTCTTT
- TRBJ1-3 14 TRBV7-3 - CASSQTGSGNTIYF TGTGCCAGCAGCCAAACAGGGTCTGGAAACACCATATATTTT
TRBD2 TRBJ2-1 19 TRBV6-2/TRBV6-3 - CASSSTSTTGLAGFREQFF TGTGCCAGCAGTTCCACATCTACAACGGGACTAGCGGGCTTCCGGGAGCAGTTCTTC
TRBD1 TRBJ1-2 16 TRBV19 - CASTETGTGVYYGYTF TGTGCCAGTACCGAAACCGGGACAGGGGTCTACTATGGCTACACCTTC
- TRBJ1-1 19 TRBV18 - CASSREEGPSAMDNTEAFF TGTGCCAGCTCACGCGAGGAGGGACCCTCTGCCATGGATAACACTGAAGCTTTCTTT
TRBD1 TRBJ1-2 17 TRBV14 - CASSQDFRDSLSYGYTF TGTGCCAGCAGCCAAGATTTTCGGGACAGCCTCTCTTATGGCTACACCTTC
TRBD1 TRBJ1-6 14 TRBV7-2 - CASSGRDRGSPLHF TGTGCCAGCAGCGGCCGGGACAGGGGTTCACCCCTCCACTTT
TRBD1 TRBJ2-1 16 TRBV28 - CASSLWGQGRDNEQFF TGTGCCAGCAGTTTATGGGGACAGGGAAGGGACAATGAGCAGTTCTTC